The sequence of this TCR beta chain was determined in a study of cytomegalovirus exposure and HLA in healthy donors. The wider study: The 120 or so validation repertoires were produced on the same platform as the roughly 720 repertoires of the first cohort. This was reported in a later analysis.

The method was immunoSEQ multiplex PCR; TCRdb's version includes in-frame clones alone and lacks a portion of them. The table shows hundreds of thousands of clones, with over 75% occurring only once. The donors belonged to the roughly 110-subject validation cohort, separate from the roughly 650-subject first cohort. V lost 4 bases and J 7 bases, leaving 10 bases between the germline ends. The germline CDR1 and CDR2 sequences are MDHEN and SYDVKM. There are 12 residues in the CDR3. The sequencing sample was made of PBMCs. V is TRBV28 and J is TRBJ1-2; no firm D call. This receptor was obtained from a woman under 30 in good health and CMV-seronegative. The CDR3 spells CASSSLGSGYTF. Here the CDR3 DNA reads TGTGCCAGCAGTTCCCTCGGGTCTGGCTACACCTTC.